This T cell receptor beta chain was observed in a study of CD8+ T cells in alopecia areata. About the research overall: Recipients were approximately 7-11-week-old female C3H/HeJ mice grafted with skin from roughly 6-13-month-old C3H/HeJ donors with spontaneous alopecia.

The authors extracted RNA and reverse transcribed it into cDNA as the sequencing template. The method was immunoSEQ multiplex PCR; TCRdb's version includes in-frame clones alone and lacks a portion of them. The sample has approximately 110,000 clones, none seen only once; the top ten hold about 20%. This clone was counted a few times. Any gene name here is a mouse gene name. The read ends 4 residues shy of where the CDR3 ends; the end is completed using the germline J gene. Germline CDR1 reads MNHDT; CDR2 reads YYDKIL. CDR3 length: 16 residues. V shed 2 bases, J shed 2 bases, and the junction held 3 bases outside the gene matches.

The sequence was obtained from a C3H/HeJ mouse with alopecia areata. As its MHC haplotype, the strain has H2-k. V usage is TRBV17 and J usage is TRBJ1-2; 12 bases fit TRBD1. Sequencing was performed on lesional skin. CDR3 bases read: TGTGCTAGCAGTAGACTCGGGACAGGGGGCAACTCC. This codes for CASSRLGTGGNS. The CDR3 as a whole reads CASSRLGTGGNSDYTF. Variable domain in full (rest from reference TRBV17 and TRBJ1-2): DTTVKQNPRYKLARVGKPVNLICSQTMNHDTMYWYQKKPNQAPKLLLFYYDKILNREADTFEKFQSSRPNNSFCSLYIGSAGLEYSAMYLCASSRLGTGGNSDYTFGSGTRLLVI.